This T cell receptor (beta chain) was profiled in a study of T cell clonotyping in hematopoietic cell transplantation. Regarding time point: recipient sample about 28 days before transplant, after cytoreduction. The protocol was immunoSEQ multiplex PCR, while the TCRdb copy is restricted to in-frame clones and leaves out a portion. The table shows more than 70,000 clones, with 96% occurring only once. V was clipped by 7 bases and J by 7 bases, with 18 bases between them. Germline V CDR1 and CDR2: SGHDT, YYEEEE. This CDR3 is 13 amino acids long. This specimen consisted of peripheral blood mononuclear cells, obtained before stem cell transplant. This TCR derives from a woman in her forties or fifties with acute myeloid leukemia. Some clones in this sample may be carry-over from other donors' samples. The rearrangement uses TRBV5-6 and TRBJ2-7; D remains ambiguous. CDR3: CASSPVGLGEQYF. The CDR3 nucleotides read TGTGCCAGCTCCCCCGTGGGTCTGGGGGAGCAGTACTTC.